Each of the 10 T cell receptor beta chains below was sequenced from the same sample in a study of human T cells and chemical hapten exposure. Time point noted: patch test 1, 2 weeks after DPC sensitization. Documented treatment: therapeutic diphenylcyclopropenone sensitization with weekly scalp DPC. MiXCR, run by TCRdb on the RACE reads, gives a single entry per CDR3 protein. Of around 50,000 distinct CDR3 sequences detected, 9.3% appear once; the ten largest clones hold roughly 13%. The material was whole blood, obtained in connection with sensitization to the hapten diphenylcyclopropenone (DPC). All receptors derive from a woman in her forties with alopecia areata. Some clones in this sample may be carry-over from other donors' samples.

The V gene is TRBV29-1, the J gene TRBJ1-2, with D possibly matching TRBD1 (5 bases). In germline, CDR1 is SQVTM, CDR2 ANQGSEA. The length of the CDR3 is 12 residues. Trimming stripped 7 bases from V and 2 bases from J, with 11 bases between. The CDR3 DNA sequence: TGCAGCGCTATGACAGACAACTATGGCTACACCTTC. Encoded protein: CSAMTDNYGYTF.

At least ten counts were recorded for this clonotype. This chain links TRBV30 with TRBJ2-5; TRBD2 matches at 7 bases. This CDR3 comprises 13 residues. The V gene end was trimmed by 0 bases and the J gene end by 7 bases; junction bases not matched to a gene: 5. CDR1 is GTSNPN and CDR2 is SVGIG in the germline V gene (reference sequence). The CDR3 reads CAWSVQGEGTQYF. The CDR3 DNA reads TGTGCCTGGAGTGTACAAGGGGAGGGGACCCAGTACTTC.

This clonotype was detected a few times. The genes are TRBV3-1 and TRBJ1-2; D not resolved. CDR1 and CDR2 from the germline V gene are LGHDT and YNNKEL (reference sequence). There are 14 residues in the CDR3. The V and J ends lost 1 base and 2 bases respectively, with 8 bases between them. CDR3 nucleotide sequence: TGTGCCAGCAGCCAAGTCACGGGGAACTATGGCTACACCTTC. It is translated as CASSQVTGNYGYTF.

The chain carries TRBV28 and TRBJ2-7; D not certain. Looked up from germline, CDR1 is MDHEN and CDR2 is SYDVKM. V lost 4 bases and J lost 12, with 13 bases in between. The CDR3 is 11 amino acids. For the CDR3, the DNA is TGTGCCAGCAGTTATGGAGCCCACCGGTACTTC. This gives the protein CASSYGAHRYF. The variable domain in full, with the rest retrieved from reference TRBV28 and TRBJ2-7, is DVKVTQSSRYLVKRTGEKVFLECVQDMDHENMFWYRQDPGLGLRLIYFSYDVKMKEKGDIPEGYSVSREKKERFSLILESASTNQTSMYLCASSYGAHRYFGPGTRLTVT.

At least ten counts were recorded for this clonotype. This chain joins TRBV10-2 and TRBJ2-6; 10 bases are shared with TRBD1. CDR1 is WSHSY and CDR2 is SAAADI in the germline V gene. The CDR3 consists of 17 residues. The V segment lost 8 bases and the J segment 0 bases; nucleotides outside the gene matches: 7. Here the CDR3 DNA reads TGCGCCAGCGATGGGACAGGGGAAAGCTCTGGGGCCAACGTCCTGACTTTC. Amino acid sequence: CASDGTGESSGANVLTF.

Many counts were recorded for this clonotype. The chain employs TRBV7-2 and TRBJ2-3, with 11 positions matching TRBD2. This CDR3 has 16 residues. J lost 6 bases, V lost 5 bases, and 10 bases had no gene match. Germline assignment: CDR1 SGHTA and CDR2 FQGNSA. CDR3 bases: TGTGCCAGCAGCAGCCGGCTAGCGGGGGGCAGGGATACGCAGTATTTT. Residues: CASSSRLAGGRDTQYF.

This clonotype was counted between two and nine times. The chain carries TRBV7-2 and TRBJ1-3, with D uncertain. Germline loops: CDR1 SGHTA, CDR2 FQGNSA. The CDR3 loop spans 17 amino acids. V was cut by 1 base and J by 0 bases, with 13 bases left in between. As DNA, the CDR3 is TGTGCCAGCAGCTTAGTCGGGCGATCCCGCTCTGGAAACACCATATATTTT. Encoded protein: CASSLVGRSRSGNTIYF.

This clonotype has at least ten counts. This rearrangement joins TRBV2 to TRBJ2-4; TRBD1 agrees at 7 bases. This CDR3 spans 17 amino acids. The junction had 17 bases not matched to a gene; V was cut back by 9 bases and J by 3 bases. CDR1 is SNHLY and CDR2 is FYNNEI in the germline V gene. The CDR3 is CASREIKRQGSKNIQYF. For the CDR3, the DNA is TGTGCCAGTAGAGAGATAAAGAGACAGGGAAGCAAAAACATTCAGTACTTC.

This clonotype was recorded at least ten times. This chain joins TRBV28 and TRBJ1-1; tentative D call: TRBD1 (6 bases). Germline V gene data show CDR1 as MDHEN and CDR2 as SYDVKM. The CDR3 has 15 residues. V was trimmed by 8 bases and J by 1 base, leaving 17 bases between them. The CDR3 is CASPGGGQGNTEAFF. The CDR3 bases are TGTGCCAGCCCGGGCGGGGGGCAAGGGAACACTGAAGCTTTCTTT.

The chain carries TRBV10-3 and TRBJ1-6; D is unclear. Per germline, CDR1 ENHRY and CDR2 SYGVKD. Trimming pared 6 bases from V and 9 bases from J, leaving 18 bases between. The CDR3 spans 15 residues. The CDR3 region has the DNA TGTGCCATCAGCCGGGAGCGCCCAGGTAGTTCACCCCTCCACTTT. Protein product: CAISRERPGSSPLHF.